The clone carrying this T cell receptor (beta chain) was picked up many times. The sample is drawn from a study of CD8+ T cells in alopecia areata. RNA, once extracted, was reverse transcribed into cDNA for use as the sequencing template. Sequencing used immunoSEQ multiplex PCR; TCRdb keeps in-frame clones, though not all of them. The table has 90,000 to 150,000 clones, 53% seen once. Looked up from germline, CDR1 is SGHRS and CDR2 is YFSETQ. V shed 3 bases and J 2 bases; nucleotides not matched to a gene: 6. This CDR3 region has 15 residues. The treatment is: oral pan-JAK inhibitor, 5-10 mg twice daily. Sorting of CD4+ and CD8+ T cells was performed on PBMCs.

The chain is built from TRBV5-1 and TRBJ2-7, with 9 bases matching TRBD1. The source material was CD4+ T cells sorted from blood, sampled at week 4, from a patient treated with tofacitinib. The source of this sequence is a human donor with alopecia areata. For the CDR3, the DNA is TGCGCCAGCAGCTATAACGACAGGGGGACCTACGAGCAGTACTTC. Its protein product is CASSYNDRGTYEQYF.